Given below is one T cell receptor (beta chain) in context. Its antigen is still unknown. These data originate in a study of response to subunit inactivated influenza vaccine. General study points: Each seasonal influenza vaccination recruits few new T cells, the authors suggested.

TCRdb used MiXCR to reprocess the RT-PCR reads, holding one entry per CDR3 protein. The data show 860,000 or so distinct CDR3 sequences, 20% to 25% seen once. The V end was cut by 2 bases, the J end by 5 bases, with 10 bases between. This CDR3 spans 14 amino acids. Per germline, CDR1 WSHSY and CDR2 SAAADI. This clonotype was obtained from a man between 50 and 59 years old who received an inactivated influenza vaccine. V and J are TRBV10-2 and TRBJ1-5; D gene uncertain. The specimen was PBMCs from blood, collected 5 days after vaccination. CDR3 sequence: CASSEAQTHQPQHF. The CDR3 DNA is TGCGCCAGCAGTGAGGCCCAGACACATCAGCCCCAGCATTTT.